This T cell receptor (beta chain) emerged from a study of CD8+ T cells in alopecia areata. Study details: Each of the treated patients was given oral tofacitinib, 5 to 10 mg twice daily, for moderate-to-severe alopecia areata. General observations from the study: Significant decreases in scalp clonality and expanded CD8+ clones followed tofacitinib treatment.

This clone has ten or more counts. Its specificity is not known. The same CDR3 also results from other DNA sequences found in this sample. Germline V CDR1 and CDR2: GTSNPN, SVGIG (reference sequence). V gave up 5 bases and J gave up 6 bases, with 11 bases separating them. CDR3 length: 13 residues. The authors extracted RNA and reverse transcribed it into cDNA as the sequencing template. Sequencing was performed with immunoSEQ multiplex PCR; in TCRdb, only in-frame clones are kept and a portion is missing. The table shows some 150,000 clones, with roughly 50% occurring only once. Treatment specified: oral pan-JAK inhibitor, 5-10 mg twice daily. Collection of lesional scalp punch biopsies and peripheral blood was performed in alopecia areata patients.

The TCR originated in a human donor with alopecia areata. This sample comprised CD4+ T cells sorted from blood, obtained at approximately week 56, from a patient treated with tofacitinib. V and J are TRBV30 and TRBJ1-6, with D possibly TRBD1 on 6 matching bases. CDR3 coding DNA: TGTGCCTGGTCCGGGACACCTAATTCACCCCTCCACTTT. It is translated as CAWSGTPNSPLHF.